A selection of T cell receptor beta chains follows, all from one sample in a study of TIL therapy for anti-PD-1-resistant metastatic lung cancer. Produced via immunoSEQ multiplex PCR; TCRdb's table is partial and in-frame only. The sample has about 59,000 clones; around 70% are singletons. The source was blood, collected at baseline. The receptors derive from a person aged 25-79 years with non-small cell lung cancer. Each CDR3 is given with its conserved first and last residue. A D gene is named only where the DNA matches it firmly. Rows give clone size only sometimes, using once, few, many, or a class for an expanded clone.

.	TRBD2	TRBV2	TRBJ2-1	CASSEQRGIYNEQFF	TGTGCCAGCAGTGAACAGCGGGGGATCTACAATGAGCAGTTCTTC
few	.	TRBV4-2	TRBJ1-4	CASSQDPGLANEKLFF	TGTGCCAGCAGCCAGGATCCGGGACTAGCTAATGAAAAACTGTTTTTT
few	.	TRBV2	TRBJ1-6	CASIGDRPRSGSPLHF	TGTGCCAGCATAGGCGACCGGCCCCGAAGCGGTTCACCCCTCCACTTT
.	.	TRBV7-9	TRBJ1-2	CASSLDGGYSGYTF	TGTGCCAGCAGCTTAGACGGGGGTTATAGTGGCTACACCTTC
.	TRBD1	TRBV5-1	TRBJ2-7	CASSSTGTGRREQYF	TGCGCCAGCAGCAGCACCGGGACAGGGAGGAGGGAGCAGTACTTC
.	.	TRBV19	TRBJ2-7	CASSIFWGATYEQYF	TGTGCCAGTAGTATTTTCTGGGGGGCAACCTACGAGCAGTACTTC
few	.	TRBV19	TRBJ1-2	CASTPTGIGFGYTF	TGTGCCAGTACCCCGACAGGCATCGGCTTTGGCTACACCTTC
.	.	TRBV27	TRBJ2-1	CASSLFGTVYNEQFF	TGTGCCAGCAGTTTATTCGGGACGGTCTACAATGAGCAGTTCTTC
.	TRBD1	TRBV11-3	TRBJ1-1	CASSLFGQGGNTEAFF	TGTGCCAGCAGCCTATTCGGACAGGGTGGAAACACTGAAGCTTTCTTT
.	.	TRBV28	TRBJ1-1	CASSLQAEAFF	TGTGCCAGCAGTTTACAAGCCGAAGCTTTCTTT
.	TRBD1	TRBV5-6	TRBJ2-2	CASRYRGFTGELFF	TGTGCCAGCAGGTACAGGGGTTTCACCGGGGAGCTGTTTTTT
.	.	TRBV9	TRBJ2-2	CASSLGHVATGELFF	TGTGCCAGCAGTCTGGGACACGTGGCAACCGGGGAGCTGTTTTTT
once	.	TRBV19	TRBJ2-2	CASSIEGRLKTGELFF	TGTGCCAGTAGTATAGAAGGTAGACTAAAGACCGGGGAGCTGTTTTTT
.	.	TRBV4-1	TRBJ1-5	CASSQARGAGNQPQHF	TGCGCCAGCAGCCAAGCCCGCGGGGCTGGCAATCAGCCCCAGCATTTT
.	TRBD1	TRBV4-3	TRBJ2-5	CASSHDSRDSQETQYF	TGCGCCAGCAGCCACGATAGCCGGGACAGTCAAGAGACCCAGTACTTC
.	.	TRBV11-2	TRBJ2-5	CASSLDGVQETQYF	TGTGCCAGCAGCTTAGATGGGGTTCAAGAGACCCAGTACTTC